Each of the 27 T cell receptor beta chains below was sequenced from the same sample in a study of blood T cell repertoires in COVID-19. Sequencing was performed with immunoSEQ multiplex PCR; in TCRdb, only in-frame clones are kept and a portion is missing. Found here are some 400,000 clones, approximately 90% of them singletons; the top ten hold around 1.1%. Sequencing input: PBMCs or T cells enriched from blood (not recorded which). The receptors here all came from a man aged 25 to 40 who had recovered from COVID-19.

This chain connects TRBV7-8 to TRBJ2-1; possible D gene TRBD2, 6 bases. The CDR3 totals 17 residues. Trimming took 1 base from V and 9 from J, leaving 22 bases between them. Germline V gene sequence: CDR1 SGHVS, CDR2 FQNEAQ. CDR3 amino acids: CASSLGSGLAESGEQFF. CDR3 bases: TGTGCCAGCAGCTTAGGATCGGGGTTAGCGGAGTCAGGTGAGCAGTTCTTC.

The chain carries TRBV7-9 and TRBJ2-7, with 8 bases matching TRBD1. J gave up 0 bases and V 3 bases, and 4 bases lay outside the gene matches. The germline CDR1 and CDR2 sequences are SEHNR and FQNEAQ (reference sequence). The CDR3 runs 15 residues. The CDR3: CASSFDRGVSYEQYF. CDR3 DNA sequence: TGTGCCAGCAGCTTTGACAGGGGCGTCTCCTACGAGCAGTACTTC.

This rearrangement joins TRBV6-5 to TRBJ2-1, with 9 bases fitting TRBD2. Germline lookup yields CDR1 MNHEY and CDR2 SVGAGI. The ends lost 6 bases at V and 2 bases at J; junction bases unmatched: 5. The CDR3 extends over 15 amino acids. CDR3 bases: TGTGCCAGCAGCCTAGCGGGAATCACCTACAATGAGCAGTTCTTC. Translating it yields CASSLAGITYNEQFF.

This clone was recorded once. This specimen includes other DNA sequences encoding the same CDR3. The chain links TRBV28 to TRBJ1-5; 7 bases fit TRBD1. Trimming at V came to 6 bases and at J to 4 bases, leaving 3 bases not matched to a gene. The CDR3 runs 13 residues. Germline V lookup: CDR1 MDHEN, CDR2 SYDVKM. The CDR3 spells CASSRDSNQPQHF. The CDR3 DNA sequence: TGTGCCAGCAGCCGGGACAGTAATCAGCCCCAGCATTTT.

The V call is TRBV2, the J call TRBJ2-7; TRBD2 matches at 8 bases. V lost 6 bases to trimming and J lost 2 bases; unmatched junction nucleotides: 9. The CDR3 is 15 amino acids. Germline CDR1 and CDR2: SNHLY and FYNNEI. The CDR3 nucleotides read TGTGCCAGCAGCCAACTAGCGGAAGCGGCCTACGAGCAGTACTTC. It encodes CASSQLAEAAYEQYF.

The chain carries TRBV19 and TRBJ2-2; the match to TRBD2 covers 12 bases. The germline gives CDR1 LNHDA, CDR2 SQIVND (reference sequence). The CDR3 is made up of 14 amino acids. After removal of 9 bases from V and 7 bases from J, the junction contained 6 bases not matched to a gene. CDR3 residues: CASQKGLAGGELFF. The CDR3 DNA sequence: TGTGCCAGCCAAAAGGGACTAGCGGGCGGGGAGCTGTTTTTT.

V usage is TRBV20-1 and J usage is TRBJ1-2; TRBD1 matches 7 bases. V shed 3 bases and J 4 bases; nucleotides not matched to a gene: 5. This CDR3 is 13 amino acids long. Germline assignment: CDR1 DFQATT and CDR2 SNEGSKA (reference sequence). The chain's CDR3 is CSASTGAAYGYTF. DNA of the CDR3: TGCAGTGCTAGTACAGGGGCGGCCTATGGCTACACCTTC.

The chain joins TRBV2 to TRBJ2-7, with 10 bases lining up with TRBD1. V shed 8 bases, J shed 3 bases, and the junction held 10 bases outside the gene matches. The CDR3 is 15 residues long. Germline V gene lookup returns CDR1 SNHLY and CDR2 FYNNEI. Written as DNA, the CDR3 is TGTGCCAGCTCGCTCACGGGACAGGGGATCTACGAGCAGTACTTC. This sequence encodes CASSLTGQGIYEQYF.

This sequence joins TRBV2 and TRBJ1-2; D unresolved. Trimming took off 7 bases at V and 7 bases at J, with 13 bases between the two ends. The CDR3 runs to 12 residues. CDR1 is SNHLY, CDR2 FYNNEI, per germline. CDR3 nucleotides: TGTGCCAGCACAGCGGGCCGCGCTGGCTACACCTTC. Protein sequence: CASTAGRAGYTF.

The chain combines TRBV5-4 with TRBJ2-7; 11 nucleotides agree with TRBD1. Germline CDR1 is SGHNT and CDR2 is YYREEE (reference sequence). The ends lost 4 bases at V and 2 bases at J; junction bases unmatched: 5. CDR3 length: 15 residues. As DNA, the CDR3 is TGTGCCAGCAGCCGGACAGGGGGCCTAACCTACGAGCAGTACTTC. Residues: CASSRTGGLTYEQYF.

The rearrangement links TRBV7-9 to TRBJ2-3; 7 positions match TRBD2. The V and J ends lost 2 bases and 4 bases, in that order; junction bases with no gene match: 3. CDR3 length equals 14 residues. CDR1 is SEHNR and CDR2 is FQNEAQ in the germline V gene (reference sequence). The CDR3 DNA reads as TGTGCCAGCAGCTTAAGTACTAGCGCAGATACGCAGTATTTT. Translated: CASSLSTSADTQYF.

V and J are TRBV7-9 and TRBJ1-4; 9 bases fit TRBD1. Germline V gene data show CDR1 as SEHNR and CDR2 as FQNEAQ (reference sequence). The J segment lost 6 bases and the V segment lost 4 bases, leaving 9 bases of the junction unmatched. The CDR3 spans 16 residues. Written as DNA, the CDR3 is TGTGCCAGCAGCTATACCCAACAGGGGGCTGATGAAAAACTGTTTTTT. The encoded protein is CASSYTQQGADEKLFF.

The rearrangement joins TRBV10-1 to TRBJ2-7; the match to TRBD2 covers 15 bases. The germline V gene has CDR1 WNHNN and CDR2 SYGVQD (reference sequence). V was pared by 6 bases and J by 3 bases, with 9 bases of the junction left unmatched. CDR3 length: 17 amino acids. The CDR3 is CASSDPGLAGGLYEQYF. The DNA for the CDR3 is TGCGCCAGCAGCGATCCGGGACTAGCGGGAGGTCTCTACGAGCAGTACTTC.

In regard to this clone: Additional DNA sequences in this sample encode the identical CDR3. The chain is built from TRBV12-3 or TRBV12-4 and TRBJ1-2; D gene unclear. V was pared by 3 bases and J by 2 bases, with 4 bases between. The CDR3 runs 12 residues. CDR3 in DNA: TGTGCCAGCAGTTTGTCGAACTATGGCTACACCTTC. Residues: CASSLSNYGYTF.

CDR3 region: CASSVQNVGGELFF. CDR3 sequence (DNA): TGTGCCAGCAGTGTTCAGAACGTTGGCGGGGAGCTGTTTTTT. This chain connects TRBV2 to TRBJ2-2; no reliable D call. V lost 4 bases and J 7 bases, leaving 13 bases between the germline ends. The CDR3 is made up of 14 amino acids. Germline values: CDR1 SNHLY, CDR2 FYNNEI.

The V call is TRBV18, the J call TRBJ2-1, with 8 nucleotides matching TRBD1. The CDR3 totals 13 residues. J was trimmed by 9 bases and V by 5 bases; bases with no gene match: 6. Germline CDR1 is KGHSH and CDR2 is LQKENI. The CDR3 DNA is TGTGCCAGCTCAAGCACAGGGGGGCTTGAGCAGTTCTTC. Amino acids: CASSSTGGLEQFF.

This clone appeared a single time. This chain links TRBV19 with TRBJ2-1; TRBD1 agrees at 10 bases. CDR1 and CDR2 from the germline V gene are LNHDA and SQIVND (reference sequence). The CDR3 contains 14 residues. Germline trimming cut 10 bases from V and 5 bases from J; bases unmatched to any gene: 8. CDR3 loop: CATAGGQGNNEQFF. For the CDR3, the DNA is TGTGCCACTGCGGGGGGACAGGGGAACAATGAGCAGTTCTTC. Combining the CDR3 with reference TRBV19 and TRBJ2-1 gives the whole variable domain DGGITQSPKYLFRKEGQNVTLSCEQNLNHDAMYWYRQDPGQGLRLIYYSQIVNDFQKGDIAEGYSVSREKKESFPLTVTSAQKNPTAFYLCATAGGQGNNEQFFGPGTRLTVL.

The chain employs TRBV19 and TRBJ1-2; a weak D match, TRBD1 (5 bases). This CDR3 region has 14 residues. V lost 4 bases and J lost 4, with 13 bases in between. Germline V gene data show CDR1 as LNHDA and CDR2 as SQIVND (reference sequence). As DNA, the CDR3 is TGTGCCAGTAGTAGACAGAGCTCAAGCTATGGCTACACCTTC. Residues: CASSRQSSSYGYTF. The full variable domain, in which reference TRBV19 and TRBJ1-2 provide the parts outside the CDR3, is DGGITQSPKYLFRKEGQNVTLSCEQNLNHDAMYWYRQDPGQGLRLIYYSQIVNDFQKGDIAEGYSVSREKKESFPLTVTSAQKNPTAFYLCASSRQSSSYGYTFGSGTRLTVV.

CDR3 DNA: TGTGCCAGCAGCCAGGCCACCGGGACAGTAACCTACGAGCAGTACTTC. Translated: CASSQATGTVTYEQYF. The chain links TRBV4-2 to TRBJ2-7, with 7 bases fitting TRBD1. Germline-derived CDR1 and CDR2 are LGHNA and YNFKEQ. The ends lost 3 bases at V and 2 bases at J; junction bases unmatched: 10. There are 16 residues in the CDR3.

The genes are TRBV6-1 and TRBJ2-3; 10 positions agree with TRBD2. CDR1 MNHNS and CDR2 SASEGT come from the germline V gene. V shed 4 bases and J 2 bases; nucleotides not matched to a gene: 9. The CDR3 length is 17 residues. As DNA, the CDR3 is TGTGCCAGCAGTGTCCTCCTACTAGCGGGACTCACAGATACGCAGTATTTT. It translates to CASSVLLLAGLTDTQYF.

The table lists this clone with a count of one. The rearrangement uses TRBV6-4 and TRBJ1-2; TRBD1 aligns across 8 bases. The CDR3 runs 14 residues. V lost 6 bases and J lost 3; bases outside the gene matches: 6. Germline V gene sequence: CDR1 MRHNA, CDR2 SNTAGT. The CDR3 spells CASSPGGFDYGYTF. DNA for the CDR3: TGTGCCAGCAGCCCAGGGGGCTTCGACTATGGCTACACCTTC.

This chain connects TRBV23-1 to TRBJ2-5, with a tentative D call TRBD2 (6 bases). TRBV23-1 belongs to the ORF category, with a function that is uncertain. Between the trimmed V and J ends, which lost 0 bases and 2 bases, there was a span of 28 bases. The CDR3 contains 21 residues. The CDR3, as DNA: TGCGCCAGCAGTCAATCGTGGGGGGTCCCAAAATATAGTCTGGGTCAAGAGACCCAGTACTTC. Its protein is CASSQSWGVPKYSLGQETQYF.

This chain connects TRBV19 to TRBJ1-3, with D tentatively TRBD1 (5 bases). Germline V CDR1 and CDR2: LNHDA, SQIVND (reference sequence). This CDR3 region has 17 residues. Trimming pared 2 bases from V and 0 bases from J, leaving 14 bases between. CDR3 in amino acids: CASSIIGAKSSGNTIYF. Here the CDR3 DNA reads TGTGCCAGTAGTATAATTGGGGCAAAAAGCTCTGGAAACACCATATATTTT.

CDR3: CASSQDWGLARSDEQFF. The CDR3 region has the DNA TGTGCCAGCAGCCAAGATTGGGGACTAGCGCGTTCAGATGAGCAGTTCTTC. The chain combines TRBV14 with TRBJ2-1; 10 bases fit TRBD2. CDR1 is SGHDN, CDR2 FVKESK, per germline. The CDR3 totals 17 residues. The V segment lost 0 bases and the J segment 8 bases; nucleotides outside the gene matches: 10. Full variable domain (remainder filled in from reference TRBV14 and TRBJ2-1): EAGVTQFPSHSVIEKGQTVTLRCDPISGHDNLYWYRRVMGKEIKFLLHFVKESKQDESGMPNNRFLAERTGGTYSTLKVQPAELEDSGVYFCASSQDWGLARSDEQFFGPGTRLTVL.

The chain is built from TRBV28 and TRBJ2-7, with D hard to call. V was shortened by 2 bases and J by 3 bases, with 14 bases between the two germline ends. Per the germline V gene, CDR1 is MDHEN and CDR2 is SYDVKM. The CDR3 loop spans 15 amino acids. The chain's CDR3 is CASSLDPADIYEQYF. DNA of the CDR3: TGTGCCAGCAGTTTAGACCCGGCAGACATCTACGAGCAGTACTTC.

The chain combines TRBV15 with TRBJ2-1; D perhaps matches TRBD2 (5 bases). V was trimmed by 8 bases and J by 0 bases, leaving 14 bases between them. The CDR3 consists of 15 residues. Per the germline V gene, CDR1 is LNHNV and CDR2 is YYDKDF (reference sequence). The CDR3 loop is CATWESRSSYNEQFF. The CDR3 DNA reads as TGTGCCACCTGGGAGAGTAGGAGCTCCTACAATGAGCAGTTCTTC.

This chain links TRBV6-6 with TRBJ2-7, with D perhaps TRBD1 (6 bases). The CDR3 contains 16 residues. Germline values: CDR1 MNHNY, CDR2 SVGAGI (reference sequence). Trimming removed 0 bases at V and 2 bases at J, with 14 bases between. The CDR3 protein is CASSYSTGQITYEQYF. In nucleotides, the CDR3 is TGTGCCAGCAGTTACTCGACAGGACAGATCACCTACGAGCAGTACTTC.